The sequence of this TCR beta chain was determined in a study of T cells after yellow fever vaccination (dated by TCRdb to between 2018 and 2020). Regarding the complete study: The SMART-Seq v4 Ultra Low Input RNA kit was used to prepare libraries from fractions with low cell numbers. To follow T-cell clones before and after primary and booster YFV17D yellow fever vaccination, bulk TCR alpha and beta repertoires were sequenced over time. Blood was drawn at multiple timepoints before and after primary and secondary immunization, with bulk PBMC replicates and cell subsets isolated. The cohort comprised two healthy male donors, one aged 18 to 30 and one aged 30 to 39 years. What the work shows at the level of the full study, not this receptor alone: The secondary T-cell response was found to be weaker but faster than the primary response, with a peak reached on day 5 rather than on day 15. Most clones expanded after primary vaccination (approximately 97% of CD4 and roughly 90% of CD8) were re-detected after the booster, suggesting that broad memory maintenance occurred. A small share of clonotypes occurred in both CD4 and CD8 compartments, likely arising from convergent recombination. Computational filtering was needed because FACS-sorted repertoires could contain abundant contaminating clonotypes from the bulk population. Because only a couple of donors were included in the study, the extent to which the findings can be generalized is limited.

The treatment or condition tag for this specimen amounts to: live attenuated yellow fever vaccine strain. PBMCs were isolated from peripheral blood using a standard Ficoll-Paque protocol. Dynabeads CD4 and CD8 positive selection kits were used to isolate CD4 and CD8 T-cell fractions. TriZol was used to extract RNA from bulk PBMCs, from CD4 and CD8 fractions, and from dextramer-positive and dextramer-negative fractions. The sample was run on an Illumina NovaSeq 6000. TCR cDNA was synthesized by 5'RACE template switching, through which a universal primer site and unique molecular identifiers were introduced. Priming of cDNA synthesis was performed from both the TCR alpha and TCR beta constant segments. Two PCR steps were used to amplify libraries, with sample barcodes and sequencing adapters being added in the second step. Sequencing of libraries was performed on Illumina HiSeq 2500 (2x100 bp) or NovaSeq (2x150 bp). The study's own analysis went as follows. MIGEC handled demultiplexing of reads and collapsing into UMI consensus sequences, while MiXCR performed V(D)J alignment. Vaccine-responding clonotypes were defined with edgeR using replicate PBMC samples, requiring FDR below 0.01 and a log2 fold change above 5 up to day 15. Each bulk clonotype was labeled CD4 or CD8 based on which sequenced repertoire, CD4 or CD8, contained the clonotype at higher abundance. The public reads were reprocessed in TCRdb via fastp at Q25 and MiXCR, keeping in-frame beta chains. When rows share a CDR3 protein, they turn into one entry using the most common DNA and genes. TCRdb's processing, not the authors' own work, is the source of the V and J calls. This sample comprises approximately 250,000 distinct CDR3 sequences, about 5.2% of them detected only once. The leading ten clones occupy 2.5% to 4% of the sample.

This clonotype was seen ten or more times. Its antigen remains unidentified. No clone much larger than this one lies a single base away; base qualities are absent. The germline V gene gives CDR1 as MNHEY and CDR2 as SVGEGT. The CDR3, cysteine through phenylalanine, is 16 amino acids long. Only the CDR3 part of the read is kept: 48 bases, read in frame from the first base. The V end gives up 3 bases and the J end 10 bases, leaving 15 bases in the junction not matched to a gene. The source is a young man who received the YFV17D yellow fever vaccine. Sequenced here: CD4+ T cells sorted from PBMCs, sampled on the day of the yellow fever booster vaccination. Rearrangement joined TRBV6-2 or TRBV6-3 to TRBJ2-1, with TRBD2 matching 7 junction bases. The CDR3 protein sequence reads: CASSYEAGERHGEQFF. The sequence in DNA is TGTGCCAGCAGTTATGAGGCGGGGGAACGCCATGGAGAGCAGTTCTTC.